These T cell receptor beta chains were read from a single sample in a study of T cell responses to AZD1222 COVID-19 vaccine. Using immunoSEQ multiplex PCR, the repertoire was profiled, and TCRdb retains in-frame clones only, with some absent. The data contain 200,000 to 250,000 clones, 90% to 95% of them singletons. Material: peripheral blood, obtained on day 0 of MenACWY control vaccination. These receptors all stem from an adult in good health. The conserved cysteine and the conserved F or W are not part of the CDR3 here. Rows may omit the clone size; those that give it use once, few, many or a size class.

size,V,length,CDR3
.,TRBV10-3,14,AISESGSMSNQPQH
.,TRBV6-5,12,ASSYLQGLQPQH
.,TRBV2,11,ASSEKTGDGYT
.,TRBV4-3,13,ASSQDRGVDAQQF
.,TRBV2,12,ASSVGPNTGELF
.,TRBV12-2,11,ASRPQGGNTIY
once,TRBV18,11,ASSPSEEVGYT
.,TRBV30,12,AWSPGQGNYGYT
.,TRBV5-1,11,ASSISGVGEAF
.,TRBV7-2,14,ASSLAWASANYGYT
.,TRBV7-7,16,ASSLSRGGTSGVNEQF
.,TRBV27,14,ASSLESLAGPSTQY